The 25 T cell receptor beta chains below all came from one sample that was sequenced in a study of a mutant IDH1 vaccine in newly diagnosed glioma. Clones were read by immunoSEQ multiplex PCR, and TCRdb kept only the in-frame ones, dropping some. The sample holds more than 30,000 clones, roughly 90% seen once. Time point in this sample: week 47, end of study. In the vaccine, a single dose held 300 ug of the mutant IDH1 20-mer peptide, along with topical imiquimod. Antigens of these TCRs are unknown. Sequences were derived from PBMCs, sampled from a glioma patient whose treatment included an IDH1 peptide vaccine. Every receptor here comes from a woman aged 40-49 years with glioma.

The chain recombines TRBV7-2 with TRBJ2-5; D gene uncertain. This CDR3 is 18 amino acids long. Trimming stripped 0 bases from V and 4 bases from J, with 21 bases between. Germline CDR1 SGHTA, CDR2 FQGNSA. The CDR3 sequence: CASSLAVGVGGRRETQYF. DNA of the CDR3: TGTGCCAGCAGCTTAGCGGTTGGTGTGGGTGGACGTCGAGAGACCCAGTACTTC.

The rearrangement links TRBV5-5 to TRBJ2-1; TRBD2 might be the D (6 bases). The germline gives CDR1 SGHKS, CDR2 YYEKEE (reference sequence). This CDR3 is built from 16 residues. Trimming removed 3 bases at V and 3 bases at J, with 16 bases between. DNA of the CDR3: TGTGCCAGCAGCTCTGCGGGGAGTTTGGTCTACAATGAGCAGTTCTTC. It codes for CASSSAGSLVYNEQFF.

This chain joins TRBV19 and TRBJ1-3, with D tentatively TRBD1 (6 bases). This CDR3 has 14 amino acids. The V end lost 6 bases, the J end lost 0 bases, and 9 bases lay between the germline ends. Germline values: CDR1 LNHDA, CDR2 SQIVND (reference sequence). The CDR3 sequence: CASRDRSSGNTIYF. The CDR3 region has the DNA TGTGCCAGTAGAGACAGGAGCTCTGGAAACACCATATATTTT. The variable domain in full, with the rest retrieved from reference TRBV19 and TRBJ1-3, is DGGITQSPKYLFRKEGQNVTLSCEQNLNHDAMYWYRQDPGQGLRLIYYSQIVNDFQKGDIAEGYSVSREKKESFPLTVTSAQKNPTAFYLCASRDRSSGNTIYFGEGSWLTVV.

The sample holds a few counts of this clone. J is TRBJ2-7 and V is TRBV7-9; 7 bases line up with TRBD2. Germline V gives CDR1 SEHNR, CDR2 FQNEAQ (reference sequence). CDR3 length equals 16 residues. V gave up 2 bases and J gave up 2 bases; unmatched junction bases: 9. CDR3 residues: CASSLPTGGTAYEQYF. DNA for the CDR3: TGTGCCAGCAGCTTACCCACCGGGGGGACGGCCTACGAGCAGTACTTC.

The chain recombines TRBV6-1 with TRBJ1-6; D is perhaps TRBD1 (6 bases). The CDR3 is 19 amino acids. Germline loops: CDR1 MNHNS, CDR2 SASEGT. The V end was cut by 0 bases, the J end by 7 bases, with 22 bases between. The CDR3 protein is CASSEAPITGARPNSPLHF. The CDR3 bases are TGTGCCAGCAGTGAAGCCCCCATCACGGGGGCCCGCCCGAATTCACCCCTCCACTTT.

The gene calls are TRBV30 and TRBJ1-5, with D unclear. The CDR3 has 15 amino acids. V was shortened by 0 bases and J by 4 bases, with 13 bases between the two germline ends. From germline, CDR1 is GTSNPN and CDR2 SVGIG (reference sequence). The CDR3, as DNA: TGTGCCTGGAGTGTCGGAGCCGGCACTAATCAGCCCCAGCATTTT. It specifies CAWSVGAGTNQPQHF.

The chain combines TRBV4-2 with TRBJ2-1, with 8 bases that match TRBD2. V was pared by 1 base and J by 0 bases, with 5 bases of the junction left unmatched. Germline CDR1 and CDR2: LGHNA and YNFKEQ. This CDR3 spans 17 amino acids. CDR3 in DNA: TGTGCCAGCAGCCAAGGAACAGCGGGGGTCTCCTACAATGAGCAGTTCTTC. Translating gives CASSQGTAGVSYNEQFF.

The chain uses TRBV19 and TRBJ2-1, with 8 bases that match TRBD1. This CDR3 is 15 amino acids long. The V segment lost 1 base and the J segment 6 bases; nucleotides outside the gene matches: 5. CDR1 LNHDA and CDR2 SQIVND come from the germline V gene (reference sequence). The CDR3 DNA reads as TGTGCCAGTAGTATAGGTACAGGGGGGCCCAATGAGCAGTTCTTC. This gives the protein CASSIGTGGPNEQFF.

The chain uses TRBV18 and TRBJ2-5; 7 nucleotides line up with TRBD1. Trimming removed 4 bases from V and 4 bases from J; junction bases left unmatched: 6. CDR1 is KGHSH and CDR2 is LQKENI in the germline V gene. This CDR3 has 14 residues. The chain's CDR3 is CASSQGQAGETQYF. Written as DNA, the CDR3 is TGTGCCAGCTCACAAGGACAGGCGGGAGAGACCCAGTACTTC.

The chain joins TRBV4-2 to TRBJ2-1, with 12 bases lining up with TRBD2. CDR3 size: 13 residues. The V and J ends lost 1 base and 13 bases, in that order; junction bases with no gene match: 2. The germline V gene has CDR1 LGHNA and CDR2 YNFKEQ. The CDR3 region has the DNA TGTGCCAGCAGCCAAGGACTAGCGGGAGCTCAGTTCTTC. This codes for CASSQGLAGAQFF.

The V and J genes are TRBV7-2 and TRBJ1-2, with D possibly matching TRBD1 (5 bases). Per the germline V gene, CDR1 is SGHTA and CDR2 is FQGNSA. Trimming took off 4 bases at V and 6 bases at J, with 18 bases between the two ends. The CDR3 covers 15 residues. CDR3 in amino acids: CASSSYLTGGDGYTF. The CDR3 DNA follows: TGTGCCAGCAGCTCCTATCTGACGGGGGGAGATGGCTACACCTTC. The full variable domain, rest sourced from reference TRBV7-2 and TRBJ1-2, is GAGVSQSPSNKVTEKGKDVELRCDPISGHTALYWYRQSLGQGLEFLIYFQGNSAPDKSGLPSDRFSAERTGGSVSTLTIQRTQQEDSAVYLCASSSYLTGGDGYTFGSGTRLTVV.

The J gene is TRBJ1-1, the V gene TRBV7-6, with D perhaps TRBD1 (5 bases). The CDR3 contains 14 residues. Germline CDR1 SGHVS, CDR2 FNYEAQ. Trimming pared 1 base from V and 7 bases from J, leaving 13 bases between. Here the CDR3 reads CASSLGVGDGEAFF. The CDR3 DNA reads TGTGCCAGCAGCTTAGGGGTAGGGGACGGTGAAGCTTTCTTT. Complete variable domain (other parts from reference TRBV7-6 and TRBJ1-1): GAGVSQSPRYKVTKRGQDVALRCDPISGHVSLYWYRQALGQGPEFLTYFNYEAQQDKSGLPNDRFSAERPEGSISTLTIQRTEQRDSAMYRCASSLGVGDGEAFFGQGTRLTVV.

In this sample, this clone turned up once. The chain joins TRBV6-1 to TRBJ1-2; 10 bases match TRBD1. The germline CDR1 and CDR2 sequences are MNHNS and SASEGT. J gave up 1 base and V 2 bases, and 7 bases lay outside the gene matches. CDR3 size: 17 residues. The CDR3 loop reads CASSERDRGTYNYGYTF. The CDR3 nucleotides read TGTGCCAGCAGTGAACGGGACAGGGGCACCTATAACTATGGCTACACCTTC.

The CDR3 DNA reads TGTGCCAGCAGCAGAAATAGGGGGAGACGATCTGAGACCCAGTACTTC. Translation gives CASSRNRGRRSETQYF. The rearrangement joins TRBV7-2 to TRBJ2-5; weak D call: TRBD1 (6 bases). Trimming shortened V by 5 bases and J by 5 bases, and 21 bases separated the two germline ends. The CDR3 length is 16 residues. Germline V gives CDR1 SGHTA, CDR2 FQGNSA.

The chain uses TRBV2 and TRBJ2-2, with D unresolved. V lost 7 bases and J lost 2, with 11 bases in between. The CDR3 loop spans 14 amino acids. The germline V gene has CDR1 SNHLY and CDR2 FYNNEI. The CDR3 reads CASKPTVNTGELFF. Written as DNA, the CDR3 is TGTGCCAGCAAACCTACGGTAAACACCGGGGAGCTGTTTTTT.

This chain connects TRBV9 to TRBJ2-5; TRBD1 aligns across 7 bases. Germline V CDR1 and CDR2: SGDLS, YYNGEE. V shed 3 bases and J 2 bases; nucleotides not matched to a gene: 7. CDR3 size: 15 residues. CDR3 coding DNA: TGTGCCAGCAGCGGAAGCCGGACAGGACAAGAGACCCAGTACTTC. As protein: CASSGSRTGQETQYF.

The V gene is TRBV5-1, the J gene TRBJ2-2; possibly TRBD1 for D (6 bases). This CDR3 is built from 13 residues. Germline CDR1 is SGHRS and CDR2 is YFSETQ. V lost 6 bases and J lost 5, with 11 bases in between. CDR3 in amino acids: CASTRQDTGELFF. CDR3 DNA: TGCGCCAGCACCCGACAGGATACCGGGGAGCTGTTTTTT.

V and J are TRBV4-3 and TRBJ2-5, with 13 nucleotides matching TRBD2. The ends lost 0 bases at V and 1 base at J; junction bases unmatched: 11. The CDR3 consists of 20 residues. Germline V CDR1 and CDR2: LGHNA, YSLEER. The CDR3 DNA reads as TGCGCCAGCAGCCAAGAACTCCGGAGAACTAGCGGGGGGGCCCAAGAGACCCAGTACTTC. This sequence encodes CASSQELRRTSGGAQETQYF.

The J gene is TRBJ2-7, the V gene TRBV29-1, with D possibly being TRBD2 (6 bases). The V gene's germline CDR1 is SQVTM and CDR2 ANQGSEA. V lost 4 bases, J lost 3 bases, and 13 bases lay in between. The CDR3 length is 13 residues. In DNA, the CDR3 is TGCAGCGTTGGTTTTAGCGGCCGCTACGAGCAGTACTTC. Translated, it gives CSVGFSGRYEQYF.

This clone was recorded once. The rearrangement uses TRBV5-1 and TRBJ1-4, with 8 bases aligning to TRBD1. V shed 0 bases and J 4 bases; nucleotides not matched to a gene: 2. The germline V gene encodes CDR1 SGHRS and CDR2 YFSETQ. The length of the CDR3 is 15 residues. This CDR3 is CASSLGQGRNEKLFF. The CDR3 DNA reads as TGCGCCAGCAGCTTGGGACAGGGGCGTAATGAAAAACTGTTTTTT.

The chain recombines TRBV19 with TRBJ2-5; 13 bases fit TRBD2. V lost 2 bases and J lost 3; bases outside the gene matches: 12. Looked up from germline, CDR1 is LNHDA and CDR2 is SQIVND (reference sequence). This CDR3 comprises 19 residues. DNA of the CDR3: TGTGCCAGTAGTATACGGACTAGCGGGAGTTTTCTGGAGGAAGAGACCCAGTACTTC. Its translation is CASSIRTSGSFLEEETQYF. The variable domain in full, with the rest retrieved from reference TRBV19 and TRBJ2-5, is DGGITQSPKYLFRKEGQNVTLSCEQNLNHDAMYWYRQDPGQGLRLIYYSQIVNDFQKGDIAEGYSVSREKKESFPLTVTSAQKNPTAFYLCASSIRTSGSFLEEETQYFGPGTRLLVL.

The chain employs TRBV6-6 and TRBJ1-2, with D possibly being TRBD1 (5 bases). The ends were cut back, 6 bases at V and 2 bases at J, with 7 bases in the middle. Germline-derived CDR1 and CDR2 are MNHNY and SVGAGI (reference sequence). This CDR3 comprises 12 residues. CDR3 protein: CASRGDNYGYTF. The CDR3 DNA sequence: TGTGCCAGCAGAGGGGACAACTATGGCTACACCTTC.

The genes are TRBV29-1 and TRBJ1-1; 9 nucleotides agree with TRBD1. CDR3 length: 12 amino acids. Per the germline V gene, CDR1 is SQVTM and CDR2 is ANQGSEA. J was trimmed by 3 bases and V by 7 bases; bases with no gene match: 3. DNA for the CDR3: TGCAGCGGTCGGGACAGGGACACTGAAGCTTTCTTT. Its protein product is CSGRDRDTEAFF.

This chain joins TRBV5-8 and TRBJ2-2; 9 bases line up with TRBD2. Trimming removed 4 bases from V and 0 bases from J; junction bases left unmatched: 13. Germline values: CDR1 SGHTS, CDR2 YDEGEE. There are 19 residues in the CDR3. Here the CDR3 reads CASSPGLAGGLANTGELFF. CDR3 DNA: TGTGCCAGCAGCCCGGGCTTGGCGGGGGGGCTCGCGAACACCGGGGAGCTGTTTTTT.

The gene calls are TRBV4-1 and TRBJ2-2; 14 nucleotides agree with TRBD2. V dropped 4 bases and J dropped 6; count of bases not matched to a gene: 4. The CDR3 covers 16 residues. Germline values: CDR1 MGHRA, CDR2 YSYEKL. The CDR3 bases are TGCGCCAGCAGCCCAGGGACTAGCGGGAGTCCCGGGGAGCTGTTTTTT. Its translation: CASSPGTSGSPGELFF.